This T cell receptor (beta chain) was captured in a study of blood T cell repertoires in COVID-19. The V end was cut by 0 bases, the J end by 4 bases, with 9 bases between. Looked up from germline, CDR1 is SGHAT and CDR2 is FQNNGV. The CDR3 runs to 14 residues. Data came from immunoSEQ multiplex PCR; TCRdb stores just in-frame clones and leaves some out. This table has about 200,000 clones, 80% to 90% appearing once. Sample: PBMCs or T cells enriched from blood (not recorded which). This chain joins TRBV11-2 and TRBJ1-2; D unclear. This clonotype was sampled from a woman under 30 who had recovered from COVID-19. The DNA of the CDR3 is TGTGCCAGCAGCTTAGAGACGGGGAGCTATGGCTACACCTTC. Amino acids: CASSLETGSYGYTF.